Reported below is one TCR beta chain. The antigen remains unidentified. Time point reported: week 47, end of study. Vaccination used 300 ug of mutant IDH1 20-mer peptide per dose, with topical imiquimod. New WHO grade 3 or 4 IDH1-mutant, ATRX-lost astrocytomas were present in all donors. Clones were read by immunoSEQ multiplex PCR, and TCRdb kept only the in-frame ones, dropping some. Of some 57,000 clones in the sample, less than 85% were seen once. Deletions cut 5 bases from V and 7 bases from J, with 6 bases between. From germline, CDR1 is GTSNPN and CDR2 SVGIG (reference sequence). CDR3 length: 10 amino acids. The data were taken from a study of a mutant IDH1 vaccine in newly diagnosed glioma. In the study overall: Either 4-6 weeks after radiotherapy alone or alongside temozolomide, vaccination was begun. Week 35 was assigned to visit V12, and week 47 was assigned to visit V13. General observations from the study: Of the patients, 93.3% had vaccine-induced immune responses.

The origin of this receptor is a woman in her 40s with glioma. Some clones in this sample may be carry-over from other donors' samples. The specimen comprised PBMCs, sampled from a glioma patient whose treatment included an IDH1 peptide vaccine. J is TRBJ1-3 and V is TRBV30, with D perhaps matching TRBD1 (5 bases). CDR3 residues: CAWGGNTIYF. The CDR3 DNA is TGTGCCTGGGGGGGGAACACCATATATTTT.